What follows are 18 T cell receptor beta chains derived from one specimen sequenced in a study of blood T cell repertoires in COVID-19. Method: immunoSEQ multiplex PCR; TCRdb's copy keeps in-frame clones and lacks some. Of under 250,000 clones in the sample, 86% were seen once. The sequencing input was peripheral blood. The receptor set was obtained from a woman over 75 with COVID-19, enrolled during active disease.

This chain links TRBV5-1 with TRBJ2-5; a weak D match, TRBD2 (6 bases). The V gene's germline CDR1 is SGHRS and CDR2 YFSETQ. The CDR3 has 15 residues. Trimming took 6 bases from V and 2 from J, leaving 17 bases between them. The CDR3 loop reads CASTGGAGLQETQYF. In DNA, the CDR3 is TGCGCCAGCACCGGCGGGGCAGGTTTGCAAGAGACCCAGTACTTC.

Here the CDR3 reads CSVEWKLAGEQFF. The CDR3 bases are TGCAGCGTTGAATGGAAACTAGCGGGGGAGCAGTTCTTC. The chain uses TRBV29-1 and TRBJ2-1; 10 nucleotides line up with TRBD2. V lost 2 bases and J lost 10; bases outside the gene matches: 5. Germline lookup yields CDR1 SQVTM and CDR2 ANQGSEA. This CDR3 is 13 amino acids long.

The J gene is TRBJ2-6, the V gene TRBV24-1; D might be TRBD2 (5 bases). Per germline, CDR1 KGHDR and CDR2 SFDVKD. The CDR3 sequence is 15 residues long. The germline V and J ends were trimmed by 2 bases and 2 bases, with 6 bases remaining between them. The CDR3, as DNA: TGTGCCACCAGTGATTCGGGGACTGGGGCCAACGTCCTGACTTTC. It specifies CATSDSGTGANVLTF.

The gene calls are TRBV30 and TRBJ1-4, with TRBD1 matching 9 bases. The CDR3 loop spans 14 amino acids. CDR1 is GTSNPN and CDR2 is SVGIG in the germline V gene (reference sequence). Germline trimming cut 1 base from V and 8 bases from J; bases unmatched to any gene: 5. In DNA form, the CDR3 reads TGTGCCTGGAGTGGTGGACAGGGGAGAGAAAAACTGTTTTTT. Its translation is CAWSGGQGREKLFF.

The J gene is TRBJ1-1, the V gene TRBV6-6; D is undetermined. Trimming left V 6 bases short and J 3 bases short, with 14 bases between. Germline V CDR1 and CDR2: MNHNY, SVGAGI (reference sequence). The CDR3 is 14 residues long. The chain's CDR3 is CASSPAGLYTEAFF. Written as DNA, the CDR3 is TGTGCCAGCAGCCCGGCGGGGTTGTACACTGAAGCTTTCTTT.

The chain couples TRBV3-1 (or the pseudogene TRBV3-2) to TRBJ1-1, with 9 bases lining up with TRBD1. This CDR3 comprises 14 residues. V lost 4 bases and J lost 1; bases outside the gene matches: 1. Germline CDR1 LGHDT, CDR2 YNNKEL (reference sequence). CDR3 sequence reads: CASSLGQGNTEAFF. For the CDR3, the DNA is TGTGCCAGCAGCCTGGGACAGGGGAACACTGAAGCTTTCTTT.

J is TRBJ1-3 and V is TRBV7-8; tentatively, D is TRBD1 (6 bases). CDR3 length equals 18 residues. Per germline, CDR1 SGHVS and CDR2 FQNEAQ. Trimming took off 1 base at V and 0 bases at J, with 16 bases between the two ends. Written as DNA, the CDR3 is TGTGCCAGCAGCTTAGTCATCCGTGACAGGTTCTCTGGAAACACCATATATTTT. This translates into CASSLVIRDRFSGNTIYF.

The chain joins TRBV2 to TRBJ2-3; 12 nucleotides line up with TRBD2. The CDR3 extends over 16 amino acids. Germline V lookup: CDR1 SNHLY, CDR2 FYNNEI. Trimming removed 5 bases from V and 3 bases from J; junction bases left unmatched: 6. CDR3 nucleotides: TGTGCCAGCAGTCTTTCTAGCGGGGGGGCGACAGATACGCAGTATTTT. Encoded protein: CASSLSSGGATDTQYF.

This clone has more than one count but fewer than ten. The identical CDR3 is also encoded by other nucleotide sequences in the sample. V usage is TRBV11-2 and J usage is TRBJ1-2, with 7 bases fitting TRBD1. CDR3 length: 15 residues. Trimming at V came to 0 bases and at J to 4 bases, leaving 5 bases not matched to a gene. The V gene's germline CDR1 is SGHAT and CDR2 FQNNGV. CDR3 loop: CASSLDGRDSYGYTF. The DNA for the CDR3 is TGTGCCAGCAGCTTAGACGGTCGGGACAGCTATGGCTACACCTTC.

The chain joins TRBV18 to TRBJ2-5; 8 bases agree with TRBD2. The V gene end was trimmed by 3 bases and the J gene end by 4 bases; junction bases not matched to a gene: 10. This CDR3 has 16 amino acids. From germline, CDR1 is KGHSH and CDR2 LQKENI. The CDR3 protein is CASSPTQRGQGETQYF. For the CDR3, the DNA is TGTGCCAGCTCACCTACTCAGCGGGGGCAGGGAGAGACCCAGTACTTC. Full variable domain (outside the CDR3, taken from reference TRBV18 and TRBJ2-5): NAGVMQNPRHLVRRRGQEARLRCSPMKGHSHVYWYRQLPEEGLKFMVYLQKENIIDESGMPKERFSAEFPKEGPSILRIQQVVRGDSAAYFCASSPTQRGQGETQYFGPGTRLLVL.

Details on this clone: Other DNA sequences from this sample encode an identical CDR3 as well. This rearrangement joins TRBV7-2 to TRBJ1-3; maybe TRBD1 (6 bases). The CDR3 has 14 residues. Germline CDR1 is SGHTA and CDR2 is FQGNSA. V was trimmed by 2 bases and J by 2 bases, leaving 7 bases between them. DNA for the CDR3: TGTGCCAGCAGCTTAACAGGGACTGGAAACACCATATATTTT. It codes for CASSLTGTGNTIYF. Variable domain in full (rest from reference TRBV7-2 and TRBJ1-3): GAGVSQSPSNKVTEKGKDVELRCDPISGHTALYWYRQSLGQGLEFLIYFQGNSAPDKSGLPSDRFSAERTGGSVSTLTIQRTQQEDSAVYLCASSLTGTGNTIYFGEGSWLTVV.

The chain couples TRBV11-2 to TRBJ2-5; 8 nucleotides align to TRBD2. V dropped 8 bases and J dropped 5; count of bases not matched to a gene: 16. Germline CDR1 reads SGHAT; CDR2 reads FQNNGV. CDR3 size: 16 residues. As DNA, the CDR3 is TGTGCCAGCTCCCCCGGGGGGGCGGGGACCCGGGAGACCCAGTACTTC. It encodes CASSPGGAGTRETQYF.

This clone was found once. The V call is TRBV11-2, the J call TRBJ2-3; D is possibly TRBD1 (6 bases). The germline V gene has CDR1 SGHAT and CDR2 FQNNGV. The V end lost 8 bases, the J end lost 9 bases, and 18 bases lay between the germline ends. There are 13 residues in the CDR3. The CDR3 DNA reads TGTGCCAGCGGTTCACAGGGAGTTGAAACGCAGTATTTT. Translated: CASGSQGVETQYF.

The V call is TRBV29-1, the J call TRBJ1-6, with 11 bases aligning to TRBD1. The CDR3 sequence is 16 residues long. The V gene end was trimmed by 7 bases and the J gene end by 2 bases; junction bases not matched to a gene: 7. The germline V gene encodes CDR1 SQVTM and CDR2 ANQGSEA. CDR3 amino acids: CSARDRGDAYNSPLHF. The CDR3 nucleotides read TGCAGCGCCCGGGACAGGGGGGATGCCTATAATTCACCCCTCCACTTT.

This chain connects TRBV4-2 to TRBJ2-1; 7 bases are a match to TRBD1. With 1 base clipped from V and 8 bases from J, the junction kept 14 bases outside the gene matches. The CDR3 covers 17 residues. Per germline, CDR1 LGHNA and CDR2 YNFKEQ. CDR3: CASSQATRGKGTHEQFF. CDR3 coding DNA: TGTGCCAGCAGCCAAGCAACCAGGGGGAAGGGAACCCATGAGCAGTTCTTC.

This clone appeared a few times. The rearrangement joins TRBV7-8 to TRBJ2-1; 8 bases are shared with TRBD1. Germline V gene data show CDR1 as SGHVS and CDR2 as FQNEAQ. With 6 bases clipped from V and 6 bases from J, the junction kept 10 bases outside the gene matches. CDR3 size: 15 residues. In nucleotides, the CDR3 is TGTGCCAGCAGGTTACGACGGACAGGGATCAATGAGCAGTTCTTC. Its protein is CASRLRRTGINEQFF. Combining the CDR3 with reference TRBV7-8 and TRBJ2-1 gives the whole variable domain GAGVSQSPRYKVAKRGQDVALRCDPISGHVSLFWYQQALGQGPEFLTYFQNEAQLDKSGLPSDRFFAERPEGSVSTLKIQRTQQEDSAVYLCASRLRRTGINEQFFGPGTRLTVL.

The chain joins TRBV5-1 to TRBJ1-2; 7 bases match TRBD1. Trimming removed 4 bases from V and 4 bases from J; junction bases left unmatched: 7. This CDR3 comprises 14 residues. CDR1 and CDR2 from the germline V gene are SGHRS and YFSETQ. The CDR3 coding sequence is TGCGCCAGCAGCCCCGGGACAGCGACCTATGGCTACACCTTC. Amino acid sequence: CASSPGTATYGYTF.

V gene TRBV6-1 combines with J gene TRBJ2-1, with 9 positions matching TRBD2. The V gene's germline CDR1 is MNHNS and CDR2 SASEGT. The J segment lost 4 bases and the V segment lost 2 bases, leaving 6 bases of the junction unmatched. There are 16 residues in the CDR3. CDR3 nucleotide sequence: TGTGCCAGCAGTGAATTTCGAGCGGGGGGTTACAATGAGCAGTTCTTC. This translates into CASSEFRAGGYNEQFF.